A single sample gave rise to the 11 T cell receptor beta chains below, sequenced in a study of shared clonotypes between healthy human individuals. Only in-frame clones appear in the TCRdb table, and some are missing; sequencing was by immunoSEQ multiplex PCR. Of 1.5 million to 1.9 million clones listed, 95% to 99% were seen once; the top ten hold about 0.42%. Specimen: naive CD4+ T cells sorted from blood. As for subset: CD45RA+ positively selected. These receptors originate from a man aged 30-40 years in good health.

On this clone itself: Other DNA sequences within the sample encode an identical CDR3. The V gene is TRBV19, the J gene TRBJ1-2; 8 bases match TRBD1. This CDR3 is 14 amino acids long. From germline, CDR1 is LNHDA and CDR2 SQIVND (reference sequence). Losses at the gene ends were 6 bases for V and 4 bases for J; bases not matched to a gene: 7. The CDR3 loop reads CASSPRDRSYGYTF. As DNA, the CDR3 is TGTGCCAGTAGCCCAAGGGACAGGAGCTATGGCTACACCTTC.

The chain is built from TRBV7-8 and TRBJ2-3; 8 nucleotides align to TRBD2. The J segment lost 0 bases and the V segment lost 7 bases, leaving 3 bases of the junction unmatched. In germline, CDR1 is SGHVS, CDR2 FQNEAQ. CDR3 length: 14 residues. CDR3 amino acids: CASKAGVSTDTQYF. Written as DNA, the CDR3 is TGTGCCAGCAAAGCGGGAGTTAGCACAGATACGCAGTATTTT.

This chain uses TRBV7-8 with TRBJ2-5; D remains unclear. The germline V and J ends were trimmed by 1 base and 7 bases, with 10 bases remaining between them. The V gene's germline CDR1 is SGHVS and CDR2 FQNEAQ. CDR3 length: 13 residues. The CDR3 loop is CASSLVATGTQYF. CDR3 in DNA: TGTGCCAGCAGCTTAGTAGCCACGGGGACCCAGTACTTC.

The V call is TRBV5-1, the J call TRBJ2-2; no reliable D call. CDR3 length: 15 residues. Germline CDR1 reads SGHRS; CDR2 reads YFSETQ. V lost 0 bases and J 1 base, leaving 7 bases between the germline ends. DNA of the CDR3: TGCGCCAGCAGCTTGGGTCACATGAACACCGGGGAGCTGTTTTTT. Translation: CASSLGHMNTGELFF.

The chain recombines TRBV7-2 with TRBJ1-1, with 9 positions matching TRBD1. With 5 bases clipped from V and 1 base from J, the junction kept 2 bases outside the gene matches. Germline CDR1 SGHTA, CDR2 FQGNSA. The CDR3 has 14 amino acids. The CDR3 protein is CASSPQGANTEAFF. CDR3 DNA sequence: TGTGCCAGCAGCCCACAGGGGGCGAACACTGAAGCTTTCTTT.

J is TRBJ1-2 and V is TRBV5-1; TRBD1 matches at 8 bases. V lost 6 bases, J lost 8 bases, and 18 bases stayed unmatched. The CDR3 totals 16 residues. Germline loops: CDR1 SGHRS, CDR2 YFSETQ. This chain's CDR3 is CASTITPGGGPGGYTF. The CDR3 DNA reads TGCGCCAGCACCATCACCCCAGGGGGCGGCCCGGGGGGCTACACCTTC.

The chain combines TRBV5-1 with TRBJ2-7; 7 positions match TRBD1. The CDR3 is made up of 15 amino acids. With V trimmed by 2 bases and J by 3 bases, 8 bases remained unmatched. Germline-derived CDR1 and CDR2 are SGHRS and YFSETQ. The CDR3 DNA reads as TGCGCCAGCAGCTTACCGGGACAGTTACTCTACGAGCAGTACTTC. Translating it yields CASSLPGQLLYEQYF.

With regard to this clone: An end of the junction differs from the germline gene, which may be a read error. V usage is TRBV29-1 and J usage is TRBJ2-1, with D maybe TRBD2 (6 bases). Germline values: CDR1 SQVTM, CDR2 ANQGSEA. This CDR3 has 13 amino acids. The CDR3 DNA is TGCAGCATTGAGGGGACTCAGTACAATGAGCAGTTCTTC. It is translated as CSIEGTQYNEQFF.

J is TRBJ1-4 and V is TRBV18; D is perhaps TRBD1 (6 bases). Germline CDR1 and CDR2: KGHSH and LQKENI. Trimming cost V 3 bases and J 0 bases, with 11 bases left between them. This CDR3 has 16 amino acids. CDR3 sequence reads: CASSPPGQSTNEKLFF. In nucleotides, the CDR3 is TGTGCCAGCTCACCCCCCGGACAGTCAACTAATGAAAAACTGTTTTTT. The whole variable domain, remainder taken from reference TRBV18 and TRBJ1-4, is NAGVMQNPRHLVRRRGQEARLRCSPMKGHSHVYWYRQLPEEGLKFMVYLQKENIIDESGMPKERFSAEFPKEGPSILRIQQVVRGDSAAYFCASSPPGQSTNEKLFFGSGTQLSVL.

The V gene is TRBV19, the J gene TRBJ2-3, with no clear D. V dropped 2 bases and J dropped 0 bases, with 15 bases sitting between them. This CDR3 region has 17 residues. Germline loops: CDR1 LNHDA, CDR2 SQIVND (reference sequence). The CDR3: CASSIRLGSGSTDTQYF. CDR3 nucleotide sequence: TGTGCCAGTAGTATAAGGTTAGGGTCTGGGAGCACAGATACGCAGTATTTT.

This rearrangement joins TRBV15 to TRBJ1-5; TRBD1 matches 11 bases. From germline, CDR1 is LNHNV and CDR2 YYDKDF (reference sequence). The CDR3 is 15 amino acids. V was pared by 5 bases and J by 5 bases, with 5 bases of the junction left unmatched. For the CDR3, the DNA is TGTGCCACCAGCCCGGACAGGGGGCTAGATCAGCCCCAGCATTTT. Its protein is CATSPDRGLDQPQHF.